This TCR beta chain was identified during a study of blood T cell repertoires in COVID-19. This clone showed up many times. Original methodology: Estimation of nucleated cell counts relied on the amplification of reference gene primers. Assay: immunoSEQ multiplex PCR; the TCRdb copy retains only in-frame clones and omits some. The V and J calls and the clone size are those of that table, but D and trimming were determined from the DNA. The sample holds approximately 220,000 clones, around 91% seen once. Individuals drawn from 20 to 25 US areas were about 18 to 95 years old. The study recruited exposed participants who had met a COVID-19 case within 2 weeks before entry. The J segment lost 1 base and the V segment lost 7 bases, leaving 6 bases of the junction unmatched. The CDR3 consists of 14 residues. CDR1 is LNHDA, CDR2 SQIVND, per germline (reference sequence).

The rearrangement joins TRBV19 to TRBJ2-7; 8 bases fit TRBD1. Sequenced: PBMCs or T cells enriched from blood (not recorded which). The receptor was isolated from a man in his thirties or forties who had been exposed to COVID-19. The CDR3 nucleotides read TGTGCCAGTAAAGTAGACAGGGGTTCCTACGAGCAGTACTTC. Translated: CASKVDRGSYEQYF.